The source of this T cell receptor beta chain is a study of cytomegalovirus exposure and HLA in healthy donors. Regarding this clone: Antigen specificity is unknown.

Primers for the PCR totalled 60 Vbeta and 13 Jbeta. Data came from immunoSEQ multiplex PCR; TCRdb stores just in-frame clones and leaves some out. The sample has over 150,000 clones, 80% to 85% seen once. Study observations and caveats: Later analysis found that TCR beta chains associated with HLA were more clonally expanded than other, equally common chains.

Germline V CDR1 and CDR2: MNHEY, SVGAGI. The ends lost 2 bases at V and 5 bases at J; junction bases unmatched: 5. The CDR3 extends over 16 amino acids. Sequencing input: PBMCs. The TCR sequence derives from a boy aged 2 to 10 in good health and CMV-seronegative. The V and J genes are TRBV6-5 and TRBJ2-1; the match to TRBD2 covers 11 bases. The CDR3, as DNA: TGTGCCAGCAGTTACGGAGGACTAGCGGGCGACAATGAGCAGTTCTTC. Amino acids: CASSYGGLAGDNEQFF.